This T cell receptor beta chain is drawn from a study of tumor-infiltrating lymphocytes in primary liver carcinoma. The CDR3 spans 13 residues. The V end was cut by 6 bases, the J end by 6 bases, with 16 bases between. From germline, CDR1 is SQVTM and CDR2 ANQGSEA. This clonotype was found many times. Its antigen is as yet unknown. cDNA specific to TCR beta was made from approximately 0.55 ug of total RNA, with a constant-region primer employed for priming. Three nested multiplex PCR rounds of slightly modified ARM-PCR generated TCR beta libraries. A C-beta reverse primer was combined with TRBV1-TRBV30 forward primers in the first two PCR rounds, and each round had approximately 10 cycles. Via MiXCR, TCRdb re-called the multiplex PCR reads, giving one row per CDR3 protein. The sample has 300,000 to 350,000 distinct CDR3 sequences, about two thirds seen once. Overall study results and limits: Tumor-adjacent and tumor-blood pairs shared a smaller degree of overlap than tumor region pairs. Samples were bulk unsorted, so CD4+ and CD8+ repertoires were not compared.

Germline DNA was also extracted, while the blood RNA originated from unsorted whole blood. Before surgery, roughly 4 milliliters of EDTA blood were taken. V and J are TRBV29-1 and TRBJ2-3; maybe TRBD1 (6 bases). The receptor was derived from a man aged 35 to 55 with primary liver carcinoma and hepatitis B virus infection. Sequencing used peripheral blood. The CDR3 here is CSVGQSKRDTQYF. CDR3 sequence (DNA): TGCAGCGTCGGACAGTCTAAACGGGATACGCAGTATTTT.